The entry below describes one TCR beta chain. This sample is part of a study of blood T cell repertoires in COVID-19. For the study at large: The United States, Italy and Spain supplied acute and convalescent COVID-19 samples. Sources were T cells, B-cell-depleted T cells, or PBMCs; the material itself was cDNA or gDNA.

This table comes from immunoSEQ multiplex PCR, and its TCRdb copy is limited to in-frame clones, with some not included. The table has 300,000 to 350,000 clones, about nine tenths seen once. There are 12 residues in the CDR3. V was pared by 1 base and J by 8 bases, with 11 bases between. Germline-derived CDR1 and CDR2 are GTSNPN and SVGIG (reference sequence). Sequenced input: PBMCs or T cells enriched from blood (not recorded which). This sequence joins TRBV30 and TRBJ1-2, with unresolved D. The TCR was taken from a woman in her twenties or thirties who had been exposed to COVID-19. The CDR3 bases are TGTGCCTGGAGTGCTCCGCCGAGGGGCTACACCTTC. This translates into CAWSAPPRGYTF.